This is a list of T cell receptor beta chains from one sample in a study of T cell responses to AZD1222 COVID-19 vaccine. Sequencing used immunoSEQ multiplex PCR; TCRdb keeps in-frame clones, though not all of them. The repertoire holds 70,000 to 90,000 clones, with roughly 83% as singletons. Sequenced here: peripheral blood, sampled on day 0 of AZD1222 vaccination. These receptors originate from an adult in good health. The CDR3 runs from the conserved cysteine through the conserved F or W. A D gene is named only where the DNA matches it firmly. Not all rows give a size; the values are once, few, many and, for expanded clones, a class.

DNA: TGCGCCAGCAGCTTGGAAGGCTATCAGCCCCAGCATTTT
CDR3: CASSLEGYQPQHF
V: TRBV5-1
size: -
J: TRBJ1-5
D: -

DNA: TGTGCCAGCAGCCAGGGAGGGGGCACTGAAGCTTTCTTT
CDR3: CASSQGGGTEAFF
V: TRBV6-5
size: -
J: TRBJ1-1
D: -

DNA: TGTGCCAGCAGCCCCACCCAGGGGAAGAACTATGGCTACACCTTC
CDR3: CASSPTQGKNYGYTF
V: TRBV3-1/TRBV3-2
size: few
J: TRBJ1-2
D: -

DNA: TGTGCCAGCAGTTCAGGGGGTTATAATCAGCCCCAGCATTTT
CDR3: CASSSGGYNQPQHF
V: TRBV28
size: -
J: TRBJ1-5
D: TRBD1

DNA: TGTGCCAGCAGCTTAAATTTCCGGGCCAACATTCAGTACTTC
CDR3: CASSLNFRANIQYF
V: TRBV7-2
size: -
J: TRBJ2-4
D: -

DNA: TGTGCCTGGAGCCACTTCTTTCCCAGGGGGTTTTCATACGAGCAGTACTTC
CDR3: CAWSHFFPRGFSYEQYF
V: TRBV30
size: -
J: TRBJ2-7
D: TRBD1

DNA: TGCAGCGCAACCGGGACTAGCGGGAGTGATACGCAGTATTTT
CDR3: CSATGTSGSDTQYF
V: TRBV29-1
size: -
J: TRBJ2-3
D: TRBD2

DNA: TGCGCCAGCAGCCAAGATCCGGGGGACAGCTTAAACTATGGCTACACCTTC
CDR3: CASSQDPGDSLNYGYTF
V: TRBV4-3
size: once
J: TRBJ1-2
D: TRBD1

DNA: TGCAGCGTTGAAGGGGGGGAAACAGATACGCAGTATTTT
CDR3: CSVEGGETDTQYF
V: TRBV29-1
size: few
J: TRBJ2-3
D: -

DNA: TGTGCCAGCAGTTACGGAACACAGCCCCAGCATTTT
CDR3: CASSYGTQPQHF
V: TRBV6-2/TRBV6-3
size: -
J: TRBJ1-5
D: -

DNA: TGTGCCAGCAGTCTACAGGGGGAAGAGACCCAGTACTTC
CDR3: CASSLQGEETQYF
V: TRBV28
size: once
J: TRBJ2-5
D: TRBD1

DNA: TGTGCCAGCACGGAAAGGGACTATGGCTACACCTTC
CDR3: CASTERDYGYTF
V: TRBV2
size: -
J: TRBJ1-2
D: -

DNA: TGTGCCAGCACCCTCTTCAGGGGGGACCTAAACTATGGCTACACCTTC
CDR3: CASTLFRGDLNYGYTF
V: TRBV7-8
size: -
J: TRBJ1-2
D: TRBD1

DNA: TGTGCCAGCAGTTTATGGACACCCAACGAGCAGTACTTC
CDR3: CASSLWTPNEQYF
V: TRBV12-3/TRBV12-4
size: -
J: TRBJ2-7
D: -

DNA: TGTGCCAGCAGTTTGGGGGCTGGGGCCAACGTCCTGACTTTC
CDR3: CASSLGAGANVLTF
V: TRBV6-2/TRBV6-3
size: -
J: TRBJ2-6
D: -

DNA: TGTGCCAGCAGTGAAACCAGACAGGCCCGCAATCAGCCCCAGCATTTT
CDR3: CASSETRQARNQPQHF
V: TRBV2
size: -
J: TRBJ1-5
D: -

DNA: TGTGCCAGCAGCTCTAGAGGGACAGGGGCTTCACCCCTCCACTTT
CDR3: CASSSRGTGASPLHF
V: TRBV3-1/TRBV3-2
size: once
J: TRBJ1-6
D: TRBD1